This T cell receptor (beta chain) was documented in a study of T cell repertoires in cytomegalovirus infection. Study information: Indications came from public TCR beta signatures; they pointed to CMV infection and to a matching HLA type.

Study-wide findings and caveats: Pooled public TCR beta family frequency picked out CMV carriers with the relevant HLA. Dominating the ex vivo response were HLA-C-restricted CMV-specific TCR beta clonotypes.

TCRdb itself ran the reads through MiXCR, one entry per CDR3 protein. The sample has around 530,000 distinct CDR3 sequences, about 30% seen once. V was cut by 0 bases and J by 0 bases, with 12 bases left in between. Germline CDR1 and CDR2: MGHRA and YSYEKL. CDR3 length: 17 residues. This clonotype was observed at least ten times. What it recognizes is unknown. The receptor was isolated from a human donor in good health (CMV status not recorded). Some clones in this sample may be carry-over from other donors' samples. The chain joins TRBV4-1 to TRBJ2-1; D unresolved. What was sequenced was PBMCs. CDR3 nucleotides: TGCGCCAGCAGCCAAGATGGCGGATCGAGCTCCTACAATGAGCAGTTCTTC. Its translation: CASSQDGGSSSYNEQFF.